This T cell receptor beta chain was captured in a study of shared clonotypes between healthy human individuals. Regarding this clone: No antigen is known for it.

Here immunoSEQ multiplex PCR was the method, and the copy in TCRdb shows in-frame clones only, minus some. This table has 900,000 to 1,200,000 clones, 78% appearing once. Into CD45RA+ naive and CD45RA-negative memory subsets, the CD4+ cells were split. General study points: Relative to memory subsets, naive subsets generally showed larger estimated richness. Only a few donors were included, so the genetic and exposure-history diversity represented was limited.

Deletions cut 3 bases from V and 5 bases from J, with 22 bases between. Germline-derived CDR1 and CDR2 are MGHDK and SYGVNS. The CDR3 has 17 residues. This rearrangement joins TRBV25-1 to TRBJ1-2; D perhaps matches TRBD1 (5 bases). The specimen was memory CD4+ T cells from PBMCs. Subset meaning: CD45RA-negative fraction. The clonotype originates from a man in his late teens or twenties in good health. Some clones in this sample may be carry-over from other donors' samples. CDR3 region: CASSDSTPGLPRYGYTF. DNA of the CDR3: TGTGCCAGCAGTGATAGTACTCCGGGGCTCCCTAGGTATGGCTACACCTTC.